This T cell receptor beta chain was documented in a study of OX40 agonist ivuxolimab in advanced cancers. Across the study: Those enrolled were roughly 85% male, with a mean age of approximately 60 years and ages from about 20 to 79.

CDR1 and CDR2 from the germline V gene are SGDLS and YYNGEE. Trimming took 3 bases from V and 3 from J, leaving 10 bases between them. There are 13 residues in the CDR3. TCRdb keeps only in-frame clones here, not all; method: immunoSEQ multiplex PCR. Among about 50,000 clones listed, 89% were seen once. Sequenced here: CD4+ or CD8+ T cells sorted from blood, sampled in a trial of the OX40 agonist ivuxolimab. The clonotype comes from an adult with an advanced solid tumor such as melanoma, head and neck, liver or kidney cancer. The V call is TRBV9, the J call TRBJ2-7; no clear D gene. CDR3 bases: TGTGCCAGCAGCGGGATAGGCGGCTACGAGCAGTACTTC. Encoded protein: CASSGIGGYEQYF.